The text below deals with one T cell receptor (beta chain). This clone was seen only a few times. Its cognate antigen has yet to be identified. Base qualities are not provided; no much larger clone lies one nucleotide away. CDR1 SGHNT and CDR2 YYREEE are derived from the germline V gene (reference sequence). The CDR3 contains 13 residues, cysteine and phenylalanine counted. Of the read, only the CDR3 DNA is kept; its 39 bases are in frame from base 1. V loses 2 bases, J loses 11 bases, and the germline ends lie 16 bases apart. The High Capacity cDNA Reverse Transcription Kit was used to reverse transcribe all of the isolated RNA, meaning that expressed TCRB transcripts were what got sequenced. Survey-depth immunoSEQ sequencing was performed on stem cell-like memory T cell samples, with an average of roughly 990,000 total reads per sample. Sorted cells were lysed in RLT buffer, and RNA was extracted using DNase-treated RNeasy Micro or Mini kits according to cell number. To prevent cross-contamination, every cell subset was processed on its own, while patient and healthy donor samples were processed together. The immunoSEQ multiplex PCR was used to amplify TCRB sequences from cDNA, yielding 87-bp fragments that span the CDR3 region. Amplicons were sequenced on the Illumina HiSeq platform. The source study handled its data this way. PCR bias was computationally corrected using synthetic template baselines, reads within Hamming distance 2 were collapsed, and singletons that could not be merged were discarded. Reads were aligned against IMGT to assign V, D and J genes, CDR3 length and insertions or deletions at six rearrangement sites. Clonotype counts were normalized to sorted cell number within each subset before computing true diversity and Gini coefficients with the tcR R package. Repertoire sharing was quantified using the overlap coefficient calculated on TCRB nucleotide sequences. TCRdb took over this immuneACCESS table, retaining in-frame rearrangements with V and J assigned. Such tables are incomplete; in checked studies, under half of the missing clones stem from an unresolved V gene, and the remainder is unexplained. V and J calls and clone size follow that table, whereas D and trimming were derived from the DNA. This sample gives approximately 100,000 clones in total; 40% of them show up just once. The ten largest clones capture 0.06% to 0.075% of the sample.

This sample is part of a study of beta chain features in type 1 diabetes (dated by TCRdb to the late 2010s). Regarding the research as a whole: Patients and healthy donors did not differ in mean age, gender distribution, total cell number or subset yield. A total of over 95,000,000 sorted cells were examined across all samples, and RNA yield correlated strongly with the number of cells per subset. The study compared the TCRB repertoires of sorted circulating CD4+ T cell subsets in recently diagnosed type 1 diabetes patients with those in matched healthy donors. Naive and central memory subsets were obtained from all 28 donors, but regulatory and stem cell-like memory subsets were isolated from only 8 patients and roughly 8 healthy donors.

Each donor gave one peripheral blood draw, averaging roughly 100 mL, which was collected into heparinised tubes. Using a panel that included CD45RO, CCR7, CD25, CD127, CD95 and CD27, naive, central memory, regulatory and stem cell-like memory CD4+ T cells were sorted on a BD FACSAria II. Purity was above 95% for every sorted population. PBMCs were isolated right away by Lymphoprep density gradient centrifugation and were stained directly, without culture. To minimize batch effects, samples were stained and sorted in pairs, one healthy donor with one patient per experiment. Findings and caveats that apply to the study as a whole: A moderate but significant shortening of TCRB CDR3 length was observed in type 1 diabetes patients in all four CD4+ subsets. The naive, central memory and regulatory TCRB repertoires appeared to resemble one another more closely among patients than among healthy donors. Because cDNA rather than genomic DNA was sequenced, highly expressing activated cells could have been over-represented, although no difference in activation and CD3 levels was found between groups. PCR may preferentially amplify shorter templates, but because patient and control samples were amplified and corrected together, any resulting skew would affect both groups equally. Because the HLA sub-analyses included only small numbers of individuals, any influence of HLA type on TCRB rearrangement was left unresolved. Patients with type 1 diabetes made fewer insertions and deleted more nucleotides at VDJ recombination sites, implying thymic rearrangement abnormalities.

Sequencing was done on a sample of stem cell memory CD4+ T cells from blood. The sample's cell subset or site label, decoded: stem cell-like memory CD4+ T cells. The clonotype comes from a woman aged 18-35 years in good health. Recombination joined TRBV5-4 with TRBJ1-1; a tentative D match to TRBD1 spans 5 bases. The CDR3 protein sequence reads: CASSFLTGIRAFF. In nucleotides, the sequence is TGTGCCAGCAGCTTTCTTACAGGAATAAGGGCTTTCTTT.